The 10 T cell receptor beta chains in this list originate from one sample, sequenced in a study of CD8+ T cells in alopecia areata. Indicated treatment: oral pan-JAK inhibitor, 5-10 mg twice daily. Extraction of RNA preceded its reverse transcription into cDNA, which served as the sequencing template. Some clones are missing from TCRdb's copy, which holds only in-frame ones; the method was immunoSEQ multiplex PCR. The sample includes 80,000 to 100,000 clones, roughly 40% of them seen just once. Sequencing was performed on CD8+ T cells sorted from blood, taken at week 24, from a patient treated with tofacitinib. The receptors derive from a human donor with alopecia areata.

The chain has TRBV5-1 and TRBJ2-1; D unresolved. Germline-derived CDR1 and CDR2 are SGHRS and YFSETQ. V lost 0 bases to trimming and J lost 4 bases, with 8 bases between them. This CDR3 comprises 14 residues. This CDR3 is CASSLVGGYNEQFF. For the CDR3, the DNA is TGCGCCAGCAGCTTGGTAGGCGGTTACAATGAGCAGTTCTTC.

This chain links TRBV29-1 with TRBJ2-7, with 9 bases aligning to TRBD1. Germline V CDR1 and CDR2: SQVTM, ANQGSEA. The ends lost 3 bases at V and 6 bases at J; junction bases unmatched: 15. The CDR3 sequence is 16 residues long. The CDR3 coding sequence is TGCAGCGTTGAGGGAACCTTGGGGGGACAGGGTCTCGAGCAGTACTTC. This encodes CSVEGTLGGQGLEQYF.

CDR3 loop: CASSWGTIYEQYF. The CDR3 nucleotides are TGTGCCAGCAGCTGGGGGACCATCTACGAGCAGTACTTC. The V call is TRBV5-6, the J call TRBJ2-7; D is tentatively TRBD1 or TRBD2 (5 bases each). The length of the CDR3 is 13 residues. Germline lookup yields CDR1 SGHDT and CDR2 YYEEEE. The ends were cut back, 3 bases at V and 3 bases at J, with 10 bases in the middle.

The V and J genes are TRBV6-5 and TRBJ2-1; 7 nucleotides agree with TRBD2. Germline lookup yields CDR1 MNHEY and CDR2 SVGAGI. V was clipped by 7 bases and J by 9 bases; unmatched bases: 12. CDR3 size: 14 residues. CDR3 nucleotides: TGTGCCAGCACTACTAGCGATGGAGGGAGTGAGCAGTTCTTC. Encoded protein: CASTTSDGGSEQFF.

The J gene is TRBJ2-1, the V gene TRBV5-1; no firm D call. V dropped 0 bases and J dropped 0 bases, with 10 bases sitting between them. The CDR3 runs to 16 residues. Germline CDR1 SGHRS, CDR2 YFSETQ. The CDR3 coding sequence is TGCGCCAGCAGCTTGGATTTACATAACTCCTACAATGAGCAGTTCTTC. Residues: CASSLDLHNSYNEQFF.

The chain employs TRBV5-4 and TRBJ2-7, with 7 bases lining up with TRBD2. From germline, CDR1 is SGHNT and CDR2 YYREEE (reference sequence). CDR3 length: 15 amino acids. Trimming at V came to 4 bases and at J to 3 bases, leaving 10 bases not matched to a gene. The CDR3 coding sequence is TGTGCCAGCAGCGGGGGGGATGCTAGCGTCTACGAGCAGTACTTC. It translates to CASSGGDASVYEQYF.

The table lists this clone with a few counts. CDR3 protein: CASSPTSGQKYGYTF. CDR3 nucleotide sequence: TGTGCCAGCAGCCCAACATCGGGACAGAAATATGGCTACACCTTC. The V and J genes are TRBV7-9 and TRBJ1-2, with 7 positions matching TRBD1. After removal of 5 bases from V and 5 bases from J, the junction contained 11 bases not matched to a gene. Germline V gene data show CDR1 as SEHNR and CDR2 as FQNEAQ (reference sequence). This CDR3 contains 15 residues. The complete variable domain, with remaining parts taken from reference TRBV7-9 and TRBJ1-2, reads DTGVSQNPRHKITKRGQNVTFRCDPISEHNRLYWYRQTLGQGPEFLTYFQNEAQLEKSRLLSDRFSAERPKGSFSTLEIQRTEQGDSAMYLCASSPTSGQKYGYTFGSGTRLTVV.

The CDR3 loop is CAWTQMGLPSYGYTF. CDR3 in DNA: TGTGCCTGGACTCAAATGGGGCTCCCCTCCTATGGCTACACCTTC. V usage is TRBV30 and J usage is TRBJ1-2; a weak D match, TRBD1 (5 bases). Trimming pared 4 bases from V and 4 bases from J, leaving 19 bases between. Germline V CDR1 and CDR2: GTSNPN, SVGIG (reference sequence). The CDR3 has 15 amino acids.

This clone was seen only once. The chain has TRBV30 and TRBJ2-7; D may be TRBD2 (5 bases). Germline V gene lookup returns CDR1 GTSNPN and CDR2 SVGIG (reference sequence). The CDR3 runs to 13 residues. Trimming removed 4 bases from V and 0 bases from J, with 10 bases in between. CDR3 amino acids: CAWTGESSYEQYF. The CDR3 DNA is TGTGCCTGGACCGGGGAGAGCTCCTACGAGCAGTACTTC. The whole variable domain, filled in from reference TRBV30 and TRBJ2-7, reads SQTIHQWPATLVQPVGSPLSLECTVEGTSNPNLYWYRQAAGRGLQLLFYSVGIGQISSEVPQNLSASRPQDRQFILSSKKLLLSDSGFYLCAWTGESSYEQYFGPGTRLTVT.

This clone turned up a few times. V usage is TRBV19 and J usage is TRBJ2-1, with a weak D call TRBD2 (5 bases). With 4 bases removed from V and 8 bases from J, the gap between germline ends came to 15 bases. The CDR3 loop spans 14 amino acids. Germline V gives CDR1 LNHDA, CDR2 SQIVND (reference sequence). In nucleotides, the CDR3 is TGTGCCAGTAGTAGCTTACTAGTGGCGGATGAGCAGTTCTTC. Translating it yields CASSSLLVADEQFF.